This T cell receptor (beta chain) came from a study of T cell repertoires in cytomegalovirus infection. Study overall: Public TCR beta signatures indicated both CMV infection and matching HLA type.

From the reads, TCRdb called clonotypes with MiXCR, one entry per CDR3 protein. The data show a few hundred thousand distinct CDR3 sequences, over 15% seen once. This clonotype was detected ten times or more. Germline-derived CDR1 and CDR2 are SGHRS and YFSETQ. The CDR3 runs 19 residues. The V gene lost 0 bases and the J gene lost 0 bases, with 21 bases spanning the gap. This receptor was obtained from a human donor in good health (CMV status not recorded). Some clones in this sample may be carry-over from other donors' samples. The V and J genes are TRBV5-1 and TRBJ1-1; D unclear. The sequenced material came from CD8+ T cells from PBMCs. The DNA for the CDR3 is TGCGCCAGCAGCTTGGGGAGCGGGGAAACCATATCCATGAACACTGAAGCTTTCTTT. This encodes CASSLGSGETISMNTEAFF.